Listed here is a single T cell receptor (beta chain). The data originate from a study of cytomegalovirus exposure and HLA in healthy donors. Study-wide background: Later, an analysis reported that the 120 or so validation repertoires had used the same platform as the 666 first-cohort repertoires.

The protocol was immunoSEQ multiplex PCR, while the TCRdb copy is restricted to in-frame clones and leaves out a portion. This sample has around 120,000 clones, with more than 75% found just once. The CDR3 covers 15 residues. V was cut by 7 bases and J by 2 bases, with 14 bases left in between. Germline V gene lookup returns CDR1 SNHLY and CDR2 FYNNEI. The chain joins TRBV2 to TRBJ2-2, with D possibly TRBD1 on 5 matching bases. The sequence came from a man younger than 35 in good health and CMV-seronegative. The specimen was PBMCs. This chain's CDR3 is CASNGLQGNTGELFF. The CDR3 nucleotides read TGTGCCAGCAATGGGTTGCAGGGTAACACCGGGGAGCTGTTTTTT. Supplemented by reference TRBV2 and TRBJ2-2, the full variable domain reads EPEVTQTPSHQVTQMGQEVILRCVPISNHLYFYWYRQILGQKVEFLVSFYNNEISEKSEIFDDQFSVERPDGSNFTLKIRSTKLEDSAMYFCASNGLQGNTGELFFGEGSRLTVL.